This TCR beta chain was recorded in a study of T-cell memory formation after mild COVID-19. This clonotype was seen a handful of times. TCRalpha and TCRbeta libraries used 5'RACE with constant-segment primers and UMIs. TCRdb used MiXCR to reprocess the 5' RACE reads, holding one entry per CDR3 protein. This table has roughly 70,000 distinct CDR3 sequences, approximately 15% appearing once. Germline V gives CDR1 MNHEY, CDR2 SVGEGT. V was shortened by 6 bases and J by 6 bases, with 21 bases between the two germline ends. The length of the CDR3 is 16 residues. Sample: PBMCs or a T cell subset sorted from them (not recorded which). The clonotype comes from an adult woman who had mild COVID-19 (a few samples of this study predate the infection). Cell type and time point are not known. The chain links TRBV6-2 or TRBV6-3 to TRBJ1-5, with D possibly matching TRBD1 (5 bases). The DNA for the CDR3 is TGTGCCAGCAGGACCGGGACCATAGGGGCAAGTCAGCCCCAGCATTTT. It yields the protein CASRTGTIGASQPQHF.